One sample yielded the 10 T cell receptor beta chains listed below, sequenced in a study of tumor-infiltrating lymphocytes in primary liver carcinoma. Unsorted whole blood yielded blood RNA, and germline DNA was extracted as well. The investigators made TCR beta cDNA from 400 to 550 ng total RNA, using a constant-region primer. A slightly modified ARM-PCR protocol with three nested multiplex PCR rounds produced these TCR beta libraries. Investigators reported that the first two PCR rounds, at roughly 11 cycles each, used TRBV1-TRBV30 forward primers with a C-beta reverse primer. Via MiXCR, TCRdb re-called the multiplex PCR reads, giving one row per CDR3 protein. The profile covers about 330,000 distinct CDR3 sequences, with 65% appearing a single time and under 8% taken by the ten largest. The sample taken for sequencing was peripheral blood. These receptor sequences come from a man in his forties with primary liver carcinoma and hepatitis B virus infection.

This clonotype came up once. Without the conserved terminal phenylalanine or tryptophan, this CDR3 likely stems from a read error. The limits of the CDR3 on the DNA are not certain, so only TCRdb's listed CDR3 is given. V usage is TRBV11-2 and J usage is TRBJ2-2. In germline, CDR1 is SGHAT, CDR2 FQNNGV. 14 amino acids form the CDR3, both terminal residues included. CDR3 region: CASSLVLGSGELFY.

This clonotype was observed at least ten times. This chain connects TRBV12-3 or TRBV12-4 to TRBJ2-7; D is unresolved. The CDR3 is made up of 12 amino acids. V was trimmed by 0 bases and J by 3 bases, leaving 3 bases between them. The CDR3 nucleotides read TGTGCCAGCAGTTTAGCGGACTACGAGCAGTACTTC. This translates into CASSLADYEQYF.

Notes on this clonotype: A much larger clonotype is one base distant, so this may be a read error. The rearrangement joins TRBV6-2 or TRBV6-3 to TRBJ2-3, with D perhaps TRBD2 (6 bases). Germline lookup yields CDR1 MNHEY and CDR2 SVGEGT. This CDR3 has 16 amino acids. CDR3 DNA sequence: TGTGCCAGCAGTGCCCAGGGACTTGCGCTTACAGATACGCAGTTTTTT. Its protein is CASSAQGLALTDTQFF.

Concerning this clonotype itself: A read error is possible here, since a much larger clone lies one base away. Given the absence of the conserved phenylalanine or tryptophan at the CDR3 end, a read error is likely. The gene calls are TRBV12-5 and TRBJ2-1; 10 bases line up with TRBD1. Trimming at V came to 5 bases and at J to 8 bases, leaving 9 bases not matched to a gene. Germline CDR1 and CDR2: LGHNT and FRNRAP. CDR3 length: 15 amino acids. The CDR3 protein is CASGPGTGVRDEQFL. CDR3 coding DNA: TGTGCTAGTGGTCCAGGGACAGGGGTCAGGGATGAGCAGTTCTTA.

This clonotype was picked up many times. The chain is built from TRBV12-3 or TRBV12-4 and TRBJ2-2; weak D call: TRBD1 (5 bases). V was cut by 10 bases and J by 4 bases, with 16 bases left in between. The CDR3 spans 14 residues. CDR3 protein: CAIQGHGVTGELFF. The CDR3 nucleotides are TGTGCCATTCAGGGTCATGGTGTCACCGGGGAGCTGTTTTTT.

About this clonotype itself: An end of the junction differs from the germline gene, which may be a read error. The chain is built from TRBV10-2 and TRBJ2-1, with 11 bases identical to TRBD2. The V gene's germline CDR1 is WSHSY and CDR2 SAAADI. The CDR3 contains 16 residues. The CDR3 reads CDSISQTSGSSGEQFF. The DNA of the CDR3 is TGCGACAGCATCTCACAAACTAGCGGGAGCTCCGGTGAGCAGTTCTTC.

Concerning this clonotype: The CDR3 does not end in the conserved phenylalanine or tryptophan, so this is likely a read error. CDR3 sequence reads: CASSGPGPGELFY. Written as DNA, the CDR3 is TGCGCCAGCTCGGGACCGGGCCCCGGGGAGCTGTTTTAT. The chain is built from TRBV10-2 and TRBJ2-2; D could derive from TRBD1 or TRBD2 (5 bases each). The V gene's germline CDR1 is WSHSY and CDR2 SAAADI. The V end lost 8 bases, the J end lost 6 bases, and 13 bases lay between the germline ends. The CDR3 sequence is 13 residues long.

The rearrangement links TRBV6-5 to TRBJ1-3; D unclear. CDR3 length: 14 amino acids. The V gene's germline CDR1 is MNHEY and CDR2 SVGAGI. The V end was cut by 8 bases, the J end by 6 bases, with 17 bases between. The CDR3 region is CASRPRARENTIYF. DNA of the CDR3: TGTGCCAGCCGTCCGAGGGCCAGAGAAAACACCATATATTTT.

In the case of this clonotype: The junction and the germline gene differ at one end; a read error may be behind it. V and J are TRBV11-2 and TRBJ2-2; possibly TRBD1 for D (6 bases). Germline CDR1 reads SGHAT; CDR2 reads FQNNGV. The CDR3 loop spans 14 amino acids. The CDR3 DNA sequence: TGTGCCAGCAGTCGCAGGGGCAACACCGGGGAGCTGTGTTTT. Its translation is CASSRRGNTGELCF.

For this clonotype: At one of its ends the junction is not consistent with the germline gene, which may arise from a read error. V and J are TRBV11-2 and TRBJ2-2, with unresolved D. The V gene's germline CDR1 is SGHAT and CDR2 FQNNGV. CDR3 size: 14 residues. CDR3 loop: CASILEPITEELFF. The CDR3 DNA is TGTGCCAGCATCTTAGAGCCGATCACCGAGGAGCTGTTTTTT. The full variable domain, rest sourced from reference TRBV11-2 and TRBJ2-2, is EAGVAQSPRYKIIEKRQSVAFWCNPISGHATLYWYQQILGQGPKLLIQFQNNGVVDDSQLPKDRFSAERLKGVDSTLKIQPAKLEDSAVYLCASILEPITEELFFGEGSRLTVL.